This T cell receptor (beta chain) was identified during a study of tumor and adjacent non-tumor tissue in lung cancer. The overall study: The patients, 10 to 11 men and 5 women, were 31 to 76 with stage I to III disease. Each sample yielded a few million productive TCRbeta reads on average.

A modified ARM-PCR protocol with three rounds of nested PCR amplified TCRbeta. MiXCR, run by TCRdb on the multiplex PCR reads, gives a single entry per CDR3 protein. The data show roughly 120,000 distinct CDR3 sequences, 75% to 90% seen once. This sample's RNA came from whole unsorted tissue. This clonotype was observed many times. Germline V gives CDR1 MNHEY, CDR2 SVGAGI. This CDR3 contains 13 residues. V lost 8 bases, J lost 1 base, and 11 bases lay in between. The sequenced sample consisted of lung tumor tissue. This rearrangement joins TRBV6-5 to TRBJ2-5, with D perhaps TRBD1 or TRBD2 (6 bases each). The receptor comes from a man in his sixties or seventies with non-small cell lung cancer. Here the CDR3 DNA reads TGTGCCAGCTGGGGGGACATCCAAGAGACCCAGTACTTC. Translating it yields CASWGDIQETQYF.